This T cell receptor beta chain was sequenced for a study of cytomegalovirus exposure and HLA in healthy donors (TCRdb year 2017). Background on the whole study: According to a later analysis, the 120 or so validation repertoires were produced on the same platform as the roughly 600 repertoires of the first cohort. The study aimed to test whether signatures of past pathogen exposure could be identified by cataloging public T cell receptors. High-throughput TCR immunosequencing, statistical association of individual TCRs with disease status, and machine learning were combined to predict cytomegalovirus infection status. In addition to the first cohort of 666 subjects, a separate validation cohort of 120 different subjects was used. Paper-wide results and their limitations: In a later analysis, TCRs clustered in the first cohort were found to also tend to co-occur in the approximately 120 validation repertoires, with approximately 95% of cluster scores above 0. The study listed approximately 150 TCR beta chains as associated with cytomegalovirus. The authors suggested that the approach could potentially be extended to other disease states and immunological phenotypes. A few of the identified cytomegalovirus-associated TCR beta chains were confirmed in vitro to be specific for cytomegalovirus antigens. All 120 or so repertoires were used to score co-occurrence in the validation cohort in a later analysis, because that analysis had no HLA typing for the cohort. The classifier was reported to diagnose cytomegalovirus status with high specificity and sensitivity in both the original cohort and the validation cohort. Most TCR sequences were observed very rarely across donors, whereas some public TCRs were present in many individuals.

To note about this clone: What this receptor recognizes is not known. Per-base qualities were not stored, and no clone one base away is much larger.

Separate from the approximately 730-subject first cohort, the validation cohort of roughly 130 subjects was the group to which the donors belonged. The CDR3 spans 15 residues, from the cysteine through the phenylalanine. CDR3 DNA only is kept here, 45 bases in frame from base 1. As encoded in the germline V gene, CDR1 is SGHTA while CDR2 is FQGNSA. V drops 1 base and J drops 2 bases, leaving 11 bases in between. Libraries were built with the immunoSEQ multiplex PCR assay. Per the original workflow: To diagnose cytomegalovirus status from the catalog of TCR beta chain sequences, a statistical classification framework was built. Entries here come from immuneACCESS through TCRdb and include only in-frame sequences with V and J called. Some clones fail to appear in such tables; in the studies checked, an unresolved V gene covers under half of the shortfall, and the cause of the remainder is unknown. Clone size and V and J calls were adopted from that table, with D and trimming inferred from the DNA. In this sample the table shows around 52,000 clones, 85% to 95% of which occur a single time. The leading ten clones occupy 5.8% of the sample.

This TCR was sampled from a young woman in good health and CMV-seronegative. The specimen was PBMCs. The chain was built from TRBV7-2 and TRBJ1-1; the D segment could be TRBD1, given 5 matching bases. The DNA sequence is given as TGTGCCAGCAGCTTAGGACAGTCCCCTAACACTGAAGCTTTCTTT. It translates to CASSLGQSPNTEAFF.